One sample yielded the 27 T cell receptor beta chains listed below, sequenced in a study of blood T cell repertoires in COVID-19. Sequencing used immunoSEQ multiplex PCR; TCRdb keeps in-frame clones, though not all of them. The sample has about 160,000 clones, roughly nine tenths seen once. The sample comprised peripheral blood. The receptor source for this set is a woman between 70 and 85 years old with acute or convalescent COVID-19.

This rearrangement joins TRBV14 to TRBJ1-4; 7 nucleotides line up with TRBD1. Trimming cost V 1 base and J 7 bases; bases outside gene matches: 6. Germline V CDR1 and CDR2: SGHDN, FVKESK. CDR3 length equals 15 residues. CDR3 DNA: TGTGCCAGCAGCCAAGGTCGACAGGGACCTGAAAAACTGTTTTTT. Amino acid sequence: CASSQGRQGPEKLFF.

This clone was seen only once. The V gene is TRBV15, the J gene TRBJ1-1, with D perhaps TRBD1 (6 bases). The CDR3 covers 14 residues. CDR1 and CDR2 from the germline V gene are LNHNV and YYDKDF (reference sequence). V gave up 5 bases and J gave up 5 bases, with 15 bases separating them. DNA for the CDR3: TGTGCCACCAGCCCGGGGAGGGGGGAGACTGAAGCTTTCTTT. Protein sequence: CATSPGRGETEAFF.

The V gene is TRBV7-8, the J gene TRBJ2-1; TRBD2 matches at 7 bases. V lost 5 bases to trimming and J lost 13 bases; unmatched junction nucleotides: 11. CDR3 length: 13 amino acids. From germline, CDR1 is SGHVS and CDR2 FQNEAQ. The CDR3 sequence: CASSHGRRELQFF. CDR3 DNA: TGTGCCAGCAGCCATGGCAGGCGGGAGCTACAGTTCTTC.

This chain links TRBV4-3 with TRBJ2-2; 7 bases map to TRBD1. The J segment lost 5 bases and the V segment lost 4 bases, leaving 4 bases of the junction unmatched. The CDR3 sequence is 14 residues long. Germline V gene sequence: CDR1 LGHNA, CDR2 YSLEER. The CDR3 sequence is CASSLDRVTGELFF. In nucleotides, the CDR3 is TGCGCCAGCAGCCTCGACAGGGTTACCGGGGAGCTGTTTTTT.

V and J are TRBV25-1 and TRBJ2-5; 9 bases agree with TRBD1. Unmatched junction bases numbered 5, after V lost 4 bases and J lost 5 bases. Germline V gives CDR1 MGHDK, CDR2 SYGVNS. This CDR3 contains 14 residues. This CDR3 is CASSGTGGGETQYF. CDR3 in DNA: TGTGCCAGCAGTGGAACAGGGGGCGGGGAGACCCAGTACTTC.

The V call is TRBV7-3, the J call TRBJ2-2, with TRBD2 matching over 14 bases. This CDR3 has 16 amino acids. J lost 8 bases, V lost 5 bases, and 7 bases had no gene match. Germline lookup yields CDR1 SGHTA and CDR2 FQGTGA. As DNA, the CDR3 is TGTGCCAGCAGCCTCGGACTAGCGGGAGGTCGGGGGGAGCTGTTTTTT. Translating it yields CASSLGLAGGRGELFF.

V is TRBV4-3 and J is TRBJ1-2; 8 bases match TRBD1. V trimming: 1 base; J trimming: 5 bases; junction bases outside the gene matches: 6. This CDR3 has 15 residues. Per the germline V gene, CDR1 is LGHNA and CDR2 is YSLEER. DNA of the CDR3: TGCGCCAGCAGCCAAGGGCAGGGGGCTGGATATGGCTACACCTTC. Translated: CASSQGQGAGYGYTF.

V usage is TRBV4-2 and J usage is TRBJ1-2; possible D gene TRBD1, 5 bases. This CDR3 comprises 14 residues. V lost 1 base and J 7 bases, leaving 13 bases between the germline ends. CDR1 is LGHNA, CDR2 YNFKEQ, per germline. This CDR3 is CASSQAGQGGGYTF. The CDR3 nucleotides are TGTGCCAGCAGCCAAGCCGGGCAGGGAGGTGGCTACACCTTC.

The J gene is TRBJ1-2, the V gene TRBV5-4; the D gene is possibly TRBD1 (5 bases). The CDR3 length is 14 residues. The V end lost 4 bases, the J end lost 5 bases, and 15 bases lay between the germline ends. Germline assignment: CDR1 SGHNT and CDR2 YYREEE (reference sequence). Here the CDR3 reads CASSRPDRQYGYTF. CDR3 in DNA: TGTGCCAGCAGCCGGCCCGACAGACAGTATGGCTACACCTTC.

The J gene is TRBJ1-2, the V gene TRBV5-1; maybe TRBD1 (6 bases). V lost 0 bases and J 2 bases, leaving 14 bases between the germline ends. The CDR3 runs to 16 residues. Germline V gene data show CDR1 as SGHRS and CDR2 as YFSETQ. DNA for the CDR3: TGCGCCAGCAGCTTGGCCCTCCAGGGGCACAACTATGGCTACACCTTC. It encodes CASSLALQGHNYGYTF.

The V and J genes are TRBV7-8 and TRBJ2-7; 7 nucleotides agree with TRBD1. V was clipped by 4 bases and J by 4 bases; unmatched bases: 13. Looked up from germline, CDR1 is SGHVS and CDR2 is FQNEAQ. The CDR3 consists of 16 residues. CDR3 coding DNA: TGTGCCAGCAGCTCACACCTGACAGGGAGATATTACGAGCAGTACTTC. This codes for CASSSHLTGRYYEQYF. Full variable domain (remainder filled in from reference TRBV7-8 and TRBJ2-7): GAGVSQSPRYKVAKRGQDVALRCDPISGHVSLFWYQQALGQGPEFLTYFQNEAQLDKSGLPSDRFFAERPEGSVSTLKIQRTQQEDSAVYLCASSSHLTGRYYEQYFGPGTRLTVT.

The chain links TRBV6-5 to TRBJ1-2; 8 nucleotides match TRBD1. V shed 5 bases, J shed 3 bases, and the junction held 2 bases outside the gene matches. Germline loops: CDR1 MNHEY, CDR2 SVGAGI. The CDR3 extends over 13 amino acids. The CDR3 DNA follows: TGTGCCAGCAGTCAGACAGGGGACTATGGCTACACCTTC. This codes for CASSQTGDYGYTF.

The chain carries TRBV13 and TRBJ2-1, with D perhaps matching TRBD2 (6 bases). Deletions cut 0 bases from V and 0 bases from J, with 12 bases between. The CDR3 sequence is 17 residues long. Looked up from germline, CDR1 is PRHDT and CDR2 is FYEKMQ (reference sequence). The CDR3 spells CASSLGRRGGSYNEQFF. CDR3 coding DNA: TGTGCCAGCAGCTTAGGGAGGAGGGGCGGCTCCTACAATGAGCAGTTCTTC.

This clone was detected a few times. The J gene is TRBJ1-1, the V gene TRBV13, with 8 bases aligning to TRBD1. The CDR3 runs to 15 residues. V gave up 0 bases and J gave up 1 base; unmatched junction bases: 1. Germline V gene sequence: CDR1 PRHDT, CDR2 FYEKMQ (reference sequence). The CDR3 region has the DNA TGTGCCAGCAGCTTAGGAGGGACAGGGAACACTGAAGCTTTCTTT. It yields the protein CASSLGGTGNTEAFF.

The rearrangement uses TRBV28 and TRBJ2-4, with 9 bases that match TRBD1. V trimming: 2 bases; J trimming: 5 bases; junction bases outside the gene matches: 7. The CDR3 runs to 16 residues. In germline, CDR1 is MDHEN, CDR2 SYDVKM. The CDR3 DNA follows: TGTGCCAGCAGTTTACCAGGGCGGACAGGGGAAAACATTCAGTACTTC. This codes for CASSLPGRTGENIQYF.

J is TRBJ1-5 and V is TRBV6-2 or TRBV6-3, with D maybe TRBD1 (5 bases). This CDR3 has 15 residues. In germline, CDR1 is MNHEY, CDR2 SVGEGT. V dropped 5 bases and J dropped 4 bases, with 15 bases sitting between them. The CDR3 loop is CASSPPGKGNQPQHF. CDR3 nucleotide sequence: TGTGCCAGCAGTCCCCCTGGTAAGGGGAATCAGCCCCAGCATTTT.

The chain links TRBV3-1 (or the pseudogene TRBV3-2) to TRBJ2-2, with D unclear. CDR1 is LGHDT, CDR2 YNNKEL, per germline (reference sequence). The V and J ends lost 4 bases and 4 bases respectively, with 7 bases between them. The CDR3 length is 13 residues. The CDR3 loop is CASSRRGTGELFF. CDR3 nucleotide sequence: TGTGCCAGCAGCCGACGCGGCACCGGGGAGCTGTTTTTT.

This clone was recorded once. This sequence joins TRBV5-1 and TRBJ1-4; D remains ambiguous. The CDR3 runs 16 residues. Trimming cost V 3 bases and J 4 bases, with 16 bases left between them. The V gene's germline CDR1 is SGHRS and CDR2 YFSETQ. The CDR3 bases are TGCGCCAGCAGCTGGGGAGGACCCGTGGGTAATGAAAAACTGTTTTTT. Translating gives CASSWGGPVGNEKLFF.

The chain links TRBV28 to TRBJ2-2, with a possible D match to TRBD1 (5 bases). Germline loops: CDR1 MDHEN, CDR2 SYDVKM. V gave up 3 bases and J gave up 0 bases, with 8 bases separating them. The CDR3 contains 15 residues. CDR3 DNA: TGTGCCAGCAGTTTTATCAGGGCGAACACCGGGGAGCTGTTTTTT. It encodes CASSFIRANTGELFF. The full variable domain, with the rest looked up from reference TRBV28 and TRBJ2-2, is DVKVTQSSRYLVKRTGEKVFLECVQDMDHENMFWYRQDPGLGLRLIYFSYDVKMKEKGDIPEGYSVSREKKERFSLILESASTNQTSMYLCASSFIRANTGELFFGEGSRLTVL.

The chain employs TRBV19 and TRBJ1-1; D might be TRBD1 (6 bases). V was shortened by 7 bases and J by 6 bases, with 21 bases between the two germline ends. The CDR3 length is 15 residues. Germline V CDR1 and CDR2: LNHDA, SQIVND (reference sequence). The CDR3 nucleotides are TGTGCCAGTACGGCCAAGAGACAGGCCAATTCTGAAGCTTTCTTT. The encoded protein is CASTAKRQANSEAFF.

This rearrangement joins TRBV4-3 to TRBJ1-2; 10 positions match TRBD1. Germline CDR1 and CDR2: LGHNA and YSLEER. This CDR3 is built from 13 residues. J gave up 8 bases and V 4 bases, and 4 bases lay outside the gene matches. CDR3 protein: CASSLGQGEGYTF. CDR3 bases: TGCGCCAGCAGCCTTGGACAGGGGGAAGGCTACACCTTC.

The chain has TRBV5-1 and TRBJ2-7; 8 nucleotides match TRBD2. CDR3 length equals 17 residues. Germline V lookup: CDR1 SGHRS, CDR2 YFSETQ. Germline trimming cut 2 bases from V and 4 bases from J; bases unmatched to any gene: 14. CDR3: CASSLGSGLGRSYEQYF. The CDR3 nucleotides read TGCGCCAGCAGCTTAGGCTCGGGACTAGGAAGGTCATACGAGCAGTACTTC.

The chain carries TRBV7-8 and TRBJ1-4; TRBD1 is a possible D gene (5 bases). The ends were cut back, 1 base at V and 8 bases at J, with 11 bases in the middle. The CDR3 is 14 amino acids. Germline V gene data show CDR1 as SGHVS and CDR2 as FQNEAQ. Here the CDR3 reads CASSLGGGKEKLFF. For the CDR3, the DNA is TGTGCCAGCAGCTTAGGTGGGGGGAAAGAAAAACTGTTTTTT.

The chain couples TRBV11-2 to TRBJ2-5, with TRBD2 matching over 15 bases. After removal of 5 bases from V and 5 bases from J, the junction contained 3 bases not matched to a gene. The CDR3 is made up of 15 amino acids. CDR1 and CDR2 (germline): SGHAT, FQNNGV. The CDR3 spells CASSPGLAGGETQYF. Here the CDR3 DNA reads TGTGCCAGCAGCCCGGGACTAGCGGGAGGTGAGACCCAGTACTTC.

The chain employs TRBV30 and TRBJ2-7; TRBD1 matches 9 bases. Trimming at V came to 2 bases and at J to 2 bases, leaving 1 base not matched to a gene. CDR3 size: 13 residues. CDR1 GTSNPN and CDR2 SVGIG come from the germline V gene (reference sequence). For the CDR3, the DNA is TGTGCCTGGAGTAGGGACAGGGCCTACGAGCAGTACTTC. This gives the protein CAWSRDRAYEQYF.

V and J are TRBV24-1 and TRBJ2-7; 10 positions agree with TRBD1. CDR1 and CDR2 from the germline V gene are KGHDR and SFDVKD. The CDR3 runs 16 residues. V was pared by 5 bases and J by 2 bases, with 8 bases of the junction left unmatched. Written as DNA, the CDR3 is TGTGCCACCAGTGCAATTTCCGGGACAGGGGCCTACGAGCAGTACTTC. This translates into CATSAISGTGAYEQYF.

The chain links TRBV7-9 to TRBJ1-4; 7 nucleotides align to TRBD1. The CDR3 has 16 amino acids. Germline V gene lookup returns CDR1 SEHNR and CDR2 FQNEAQ (reference sequence). Trimming at V came to 10 bases and at J to 7 bases, leaving 18 bases not matched to a gene. CDR3 in amino acids: CAIRSGTDPGSEKLFF. CDR3 sequence (DNA): TGTGCCATCCGATCCGGGACAGACCCCGGGAGTGAAAAACTGTTTTTT.